This record looks at one T cell receptor beta chain sequence and its context. As yet, its antigen is unknown. The CDR3 sequence is 15 residues long. This entry belongs to a study of T-cell reconstitution after alpha-beta-depleted transplantation in children. General study results and limits: At around two months after transplant, the alpha-beta T cells were reportedly derived from several hundred expanded clones that came from non-depleted graft cells. After one year, T-cell counts and TCRbeta diversity mostly came from new T cells. There were some patients whose high TCRbeta diversity at day 60 came from surviving recipient T cells and thymic progenitors.

Molecular barcoding with unique molecular identifiers was used for the TCRbeta library. TCRdb passed the PCR reads through MiXCR, listing each CDR3 protein once. The table shows about 1,000,000 distinct CDR3 sequences, with around 30% occurring only once. The receptor's source is a boy under two years old who had a stem cell transplant for SCID, so the T cells may come from the graft donor. This chain connects TRBV21-1 to TRBJ2-3. TRBV21-1 is classified as a pseudogene. The starting material was PBMCs, mostly from graft donor cells, obtained 360 days after TCRalphabeta/CD19-depleted stem cell transplant. The CDR3 DNA is TGTGCCAGCAGCAAGCTTTCGTCTAGCACAGATACGCAGTATTTT. Translation gives CASSKLSSSTDTQYF.